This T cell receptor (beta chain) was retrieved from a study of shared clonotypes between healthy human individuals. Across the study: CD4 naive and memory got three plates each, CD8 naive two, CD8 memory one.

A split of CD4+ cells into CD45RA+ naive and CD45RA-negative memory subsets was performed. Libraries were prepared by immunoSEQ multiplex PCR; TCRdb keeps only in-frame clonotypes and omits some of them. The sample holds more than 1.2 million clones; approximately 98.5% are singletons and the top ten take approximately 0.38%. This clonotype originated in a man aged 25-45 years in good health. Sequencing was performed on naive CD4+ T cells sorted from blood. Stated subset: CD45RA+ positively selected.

CDR3 sequence: CASSGIPRGYTF. The CDR3 bases are TGTGCCAGCAGCGGGATTCCGAGGGGCTACACCTTC. The rearrangement links TRBV5-6 to TRBJ1-2; no clear D. Trimming pared 4 bases from V and 8 bases from J, leaving 12 bases between. Germline CDR1 and CDR2: SGHDT and YYEEEE. The CDR3 contains 12 residues. The variable domain in full, with the rest retrieved from reference TRBV5-6 and TRBJ1-2, is DAGVTQSPTHLIKTRGQQVTLRCSPKSGHDTVSWYQQALGQGPQFIFQYYEEEERQRGNFPDRFSGHQFPNYSSELNVNALLLGDSALYLCASSGIPRGYTFGSGTRLTVV.